The 9 T cell receptor beta chains given below trace back to one sample, sequenced in a study of early stage breast cancer tumors. Assay used: immunoSEQ multiplex PCR; TCRdb lists only in-frame clones, some missing. The sample has tens of thousands of clones; roughly four fifths are singletons. The specimen sequenced was breast tumor tissue. The receptors were sampled from a person aged 30 to 39 with breast cancer.

The chain couples TRBV18 to TRBJ2-3; tentatively, D is TRBD1 or TRBD2 (5 bases each). The germline CDR1 and CDR2 sequences are KGHSH and LQKENI. The CDR3 totals 14 residues. With 0 bases removed from V and 6 bases from J, the gap between germline ends came to 10 bases. CDR3 region: CASSPPGTQDTQYF. The CDR3 nucleotides read TGTGCCAGCTCACCACCAGGGACCCAGGATACGCAGTATTTT. Supplemented by reference TRBV18 and TRBJ2-3, the full variable domain reads NAGVMQNPRHLVRRRGQEARLRCSPMKGHSHVYWYRQLPEEGLKFMVYLQKENIIDESGMPKERFSAEFPKEGPSILRIQQVVRGDSAAYFCASSPPGTQDTQYFGPGTRLTVL.

This clone appeared a few times. The chain has TRBV6-5 and TRBJ1-1; 9 positions match TRBD1. The trim removed 2 bases at V and 5 bases at J, leaving 0 bases unmatched. Germline CDR1 MNHEY, CDR2 SVGAGI. This CDR3 region has 13 residues. CDR3 DNA: TGTGCCAGCAGTTACGGGACAGGGACTGAAGCTTTCTTT. Its protein product is CASSYGTGTEAFF.

This chain joins TRBV18 and TRBJ1-5, with D uncertain. Trimming stripped 1 base from V and 3 bases from J, with 13 bases between. The CDR3 contains 16 residues. In germline, CDR1 is KGHSH, CDR2 LQKENI. The CDR3 reads CASSPQTGRNNQPQHF. For the CDR3, the DNA is TGTGCCAGCTCACCACAGACTGGACGGAACAATCAGCCCCAGCATTTT.

The chain recombines TRBV9 with TRBJ2-1; 7 positions match TRBD2. The CDR3 spans 16 residues. Per the germline V gene, CDR1 is SGDLS and CDR2 is YYNGEE. V lost 4 bases and J lost 3; bases outside the gene matches: 10. CDR3 sequence reads: CASSFQRLADYNEQFF. CDR3 sequence (DNA): TGTGCCAGCAGCTTCCAGCGGCTAGCGGACTACAATGAGCAGTTCTTC.

This chain connects TRBV19 to TRBJ2-3; D may correspond to TRBD1 or TRBD2 (5 bases each). V was pared by 7 bases and J by 0 bases, with 26 bases between. The CDR3 consists of 19 residues. Germline V lookup: CDR1 LNHDA, CDR2 SQIVND (reference sequence). CDR3 nucleotides: TGTGCCAGTACCACTCACCTGGGACCAGCTGGCGGGAGCACAGATACGCAGTATTTT. Translation gives CASTTHLGPAGGSTDTQYF.

The rearrangement links TRBV18 to TRBJ2-5; tentatively, D is TRBD2 (6 bases). Trimming stripped 5 bases from V and 1 base from J, with 11 bases between. The length of the CDR3 is 14 residues. CDR1 is KGHSH, CDR2 LQKENI, per germline. The CDR3 DNA sequence: TGTGCCAGCTCAGGGACTCCGGCCCAAGAGACCCAGTACTTC. It codes for CASSGTPAQETQYF.

The genes are TRBV21-1 and TRBJ2-5; TRBD1, the table's D call, lacks a check against the DNA. TRBV21-1 is recorded as a pseudogene. This CDR3 spans 13 amino acids. The CDR3 sequence: CASRARGRKTQYF. The DNA of the CDR3 is TGTGCCAGCCGCGCAAGGGGGCGGAAGACCCAGTACTTC.

V gene TRBV5-4 combines with J gene TRBJ1-1, with TRBD1 as a possible D gene (6 bases). The CDR3 spans 10 residues. The V gene lost 2 bases and the J gene lost 11 bases, with 7 bases spanning the gap. In germline, CDR1 is SGHNT, CDR2 YYREEE (reference sequence). The CDR3 DNA follows: TGTGCCAGCAGCTTAGGGGGGGCTTTCTTT. It translates to CASSLGGAFF.

The V and J genes are TRBV11-2 and TRBJ2-1; D gene ambiguous. The CDR3 has 16 amino acids. CDR1 is SGHAT and CDR2 is FQNNGV in the germline V gene. Trimming took 3 bases from V and 1 from J, leaving 13 bases between them. The CDR3 DNA reads TGTGCCAGCAGCTTGGGGTTTGGGCAATCCTACAATGAGCAGTTCTTC. Amino acid sequence: CASSLGFGQSYNEQFF.